Following are 2 T cell receptor beta chains from one sample sequenced in a study of cytomegalovirus exposure and HLA in healthy donors. PCR used 60 Vbeta primers and 13 Jbeta primers. Libraries were prepared by immunoSEQ multiplex PCR; TCRdb keeps only in-frame clonotypes and omits some of them. The sample includes 120,000 or so clones, about two thirds of them seen just once. The sample consisted of PBMCs. The receptors were gathered from a young man in good health and CMV-seronegative.

The chain joins TRBV5-4 to TRBJ2-5; D may be TRBD1 (6 bases). Trimming pared 3 bases from V and 5 bases from J, leaving 20 bases between. Germline V gene sequence: CDR1 SGHNT, CDR2 YYREEE (reference sequence). The CDR3 extends over 16 amino acids. The CDR3 loop is CASSSKEGRGEETQYF. The CDR3 coding sequence is TGTGCCAGCAGCTCAAAAGAGGGCAGGGGTGAGGAGACCCAGTACTTC.

J is TRBJ2-3 and V is TRBV7-9, with 8 bases that match TRBD2. The CDR3 spans 16 residues. CDR1 is SEHNR, CDR2 FQNEAQ, per germline (reference sequence). The junction had 10 bases not matched to a gene; V was cut back by 3 bases and J by 5 bases. CDR3: CASSFSKGRGEDTQYF. CDR3 sequence (DNA): TGTGCCAGCAGCTTCTCGAAGGGGCGGGGGGAAGATACGCAGTATTTT.